This section outlines one T cell receptor (beta chain) sequence together with its context. The data were taken from a study of shared clonotypes between healthy human individuals. Every subset's genomic DNA went evenly onto several immunoSEQ plates. The protocol was immunoSEQ multiplex PCR, while the TCRdb copy is restricted to in-frame clones and leaves out a portion. The sample shows around 1.4 million clones, approximately 98.5% of them seen only once. V was trimmed by 0 bases and J by 3 bases, leaving 2 bases between them. The CDR3 is made up of 12 amino acids. The V gene's germline CDR1 is MGHRA and CDR2 YSYEKL.

Source material: naive CD4+ T cells sorted from blood. Documented subset: CD45RA+ positively selected. The chain has TRBV4-1 and TRBJ1-1; D not resolved. The receptor was isolated from a man aged 25 to 40 in good health. The CDR3 nucleotides are TGCGCCAGCAGCCAAGACGACACTGAAGCTTTCTTT. Protein: CASSQDDTEAFF.